This T cell receptor (beta chain) was obtained from a study of blood T cell repertoires in COVID-19. Across the whole study: Both acute and convalescent COVID-19 samples were obtained from the United States, Italy and Spain.

TCRdb keeps only in-frame clones here, not all; method: immunoSEQ multiplex PCR. The sample includes some 170,000 clones, 70% to 90% of them seen just once. The CDR3 consists of 13 residues. Trimming took 3 bases from V and 2 from J, leaving 7 bases between them. The germline CDR1 and CDR2 sequences are LNHDA and SQIVND (reference sequence). The chain uses TRBV19 and TRBJ1-2; unclear D gene. This TCR was sampled from a man aged 35-49 years who had recovered from COVID-19. The sample taken for sequencing was PBMCs or T cells enriched from blood (not recorded which). CDR3 nucleotide sequence: TGTGCCAGTAGTATCCAGGAAAACTATGGCTACACCTTC. Its protein product is CASSIQENYGYTF.